The sequence of this T cell receptor beta chain was determined in a study of OX40 agonist ivuxolimab in advanced cancers. Study as a whole: Earlier anti-PD-1, anti-PD-L1 or anti-CTLA-4 therapy was permitted; 30% to 50% had received some. Study conclusions and caveats: Also showing low normalized T-cell clonal expansion were some of the nonresponders.

Sampled blood was obtained at baseline, cycle 4 day 1, and cycle 7 day 1. This CDR3 region has 15 residues. V lost 7 bases and J lost 4, with 17 bases in between. The germline CDR1 and CDR2 sequences are LNHDA and SQIVND (reference sequence). This clone was seen only a few times. The antigen remains unidentified. Profiled with immunoSEQ multiplex PCR; TCRdb holds only in-frame clones, not every one. The repertoire holds over 55,000 clones, with more than 70% as singletons. The J gene is TRBJ1-5, the V gene TRBV19; D gene ambiguous. The starting material was CD4+ or CD8+ T cells sorted from blood, obtained in a trial of the OX40 agonist ivuxolimab. This receptor was taken from an adult with an advanced solid tumor such as melanoma, head and neck, liver or kidney cancer. The CDR3 is CASNTLISGNQPQHF. CDR3 nucleotide sequence: TGTGCCAGTAACACCCTAATCAGCGGAAATCAGCCCCAGCATTTT.